This T cell receptor beta chain is drawn from a study of regulatory T cells in long-lasting Graves disease. Study findings and constraints: Thyroid tissue went unexamined; only peripheral blood was analyzed. Persistent patients shared more public clonotypes (roughly 2,500) than new patients (roughly 970).

Time point noted: newly diagnosed GD, antithyroid drugs for less than 3 months. Making the TCR library involved RNA that had been extracted from PBMCs. For TCR beta, libraries came from iRepertoire HTBI primers and Arm-PCR of CDR3 regions. TCRdb reprocessed the multiplex PCR reads with MiXCR, giving one entry per CDR3 protein. The sample shows 350,000 to 450,000 distinct CDR3 sequences, 14% to 15% of them seen only once. Comment on this clonotype: What it binds is unknown.

The CDR3 sequence is 16 residues long. CDR1 is MDHEN and CDR2 is SYDVKM in the germline V gene. V lost 6 bases and J lost 4; bases outside the gene matches: 8. The data were also submitted as part of a second study, on T cells in Graves' hyperthyroidism and ophthalmopathy.

The sequenced sample was peripheral blood mononuclear cells (PBMCs), obtained at new diagnosis, from a patient treated with antithyroid drugs. The receptor comes from a woman in her thirties or forties with Graves disease. J is TRBJ2-1 and V is TRBV28; 11 bases are a match to TRBD2. The CDR3 is CASRPGTSGSYNEQFF. CDR3 DNA: TGTGCCAGCAGACCGGGGACTAGCGGTTCATACAATGAGCAGTTCTTC. Complete variable domain (other parts from reference TRBV28 and TRBJ2-1): DVKVTQSSRYLVKRTGEKVFLECVQDMDHENMFWYRQDPGLGLRLIYFSYDVKMKEKGDIPEGYSVSREKKERFSLILESASTNQTSMYLCASRPGTSGSYNEQFFGPGTRLTVL.